This T cell receptor (beta chain) was profiled in a study of response to subunit inactivated influenza vaccine. TCRdb reprocessed the RT-PCR reads with MiXCR, giving one entry per CDR3 protein. The sample has approximately 500,000 distinct CDR3 sequences, around 25% seen once. The trim removed 2 bases at V and 7 bases at J, leaving 4 bases unmatched. Germline CDR1 and CDR2: MNHEY and SVGAGI. The CDR3 has 13 residues. These data also featured in a second study, about T cells expressing NK-cell markers. That paper adds: Making the TCR beta cDNA relied on 5'RACE template switching with UMIs.

The TCR originated in a man aged 45-65 years who received an inactivated influenza vaccine. V and J are TRBV6-5 and TRBJ2-5; 7 bases are a match to TRBD1. Specimen: CD4+ T cells sorted from PBMCs, collected about 12 days after vaccination. Here the CDR3 reads CASSYRGRGTQYF. Written as DNA, the CDR3 is TGTGCCAGCAGTTACAGGGGGCGCGGGACCCAGTACTTC.